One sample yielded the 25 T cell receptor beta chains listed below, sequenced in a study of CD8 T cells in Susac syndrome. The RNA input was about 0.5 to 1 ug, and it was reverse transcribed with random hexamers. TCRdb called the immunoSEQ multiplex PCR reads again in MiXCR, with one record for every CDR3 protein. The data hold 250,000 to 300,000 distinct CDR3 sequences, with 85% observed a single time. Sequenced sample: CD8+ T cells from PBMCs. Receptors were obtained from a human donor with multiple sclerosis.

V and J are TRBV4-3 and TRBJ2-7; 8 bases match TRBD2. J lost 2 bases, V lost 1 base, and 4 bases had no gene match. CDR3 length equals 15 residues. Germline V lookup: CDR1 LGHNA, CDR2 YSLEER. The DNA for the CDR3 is TGCGCCAGCAGCCAAGGGACGGGACTAGCCTACGAGCAGTACTTC. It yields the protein CASSQGTGLAYEQYF.

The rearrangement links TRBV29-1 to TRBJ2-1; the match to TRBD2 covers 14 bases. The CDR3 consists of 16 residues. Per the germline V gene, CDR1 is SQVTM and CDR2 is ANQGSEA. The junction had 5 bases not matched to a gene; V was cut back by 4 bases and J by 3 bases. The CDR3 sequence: CSVAGTSGSNYNEQFF. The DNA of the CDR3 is TGCAGCGTTGCCGGGACTAGCGGGAGTAACTACAATGAGCAGTTCTTC.

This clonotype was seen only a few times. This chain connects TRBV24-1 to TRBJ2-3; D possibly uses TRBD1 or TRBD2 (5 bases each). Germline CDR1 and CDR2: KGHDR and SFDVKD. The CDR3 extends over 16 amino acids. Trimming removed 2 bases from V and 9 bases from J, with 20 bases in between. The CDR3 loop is CATSDYRSPGQQTQYF. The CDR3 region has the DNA TGTGCCACCAGTGATTATCGTAGCCCGGGGCAGCAAACGCAGTATTTT.

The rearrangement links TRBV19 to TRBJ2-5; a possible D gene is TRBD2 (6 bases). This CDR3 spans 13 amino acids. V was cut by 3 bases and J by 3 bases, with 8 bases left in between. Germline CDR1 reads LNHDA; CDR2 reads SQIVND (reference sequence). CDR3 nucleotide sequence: TGTGCCAGTAGTATGTGGGGGGAAGAGACCCAGTACTTC. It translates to CASSMWGEETQYF.

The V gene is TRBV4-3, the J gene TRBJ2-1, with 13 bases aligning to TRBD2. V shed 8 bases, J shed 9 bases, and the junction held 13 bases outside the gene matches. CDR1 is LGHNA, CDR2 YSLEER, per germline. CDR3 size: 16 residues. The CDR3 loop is CASAVGRTSGSTEQFF. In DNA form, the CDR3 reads TGCGCCAGCGCGGTTGGACGGACTAGCGGGAGTACTGAGCAGTTCTTC.

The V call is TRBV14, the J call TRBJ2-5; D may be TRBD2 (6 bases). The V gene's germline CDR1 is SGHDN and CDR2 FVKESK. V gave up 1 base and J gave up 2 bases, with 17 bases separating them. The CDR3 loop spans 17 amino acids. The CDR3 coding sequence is TGTGCCAGCAGCCAAGGCGACGGATGGGACTTACAAGAGACCCAGTACTTC. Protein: CASSQGDGWDLQETQYF.

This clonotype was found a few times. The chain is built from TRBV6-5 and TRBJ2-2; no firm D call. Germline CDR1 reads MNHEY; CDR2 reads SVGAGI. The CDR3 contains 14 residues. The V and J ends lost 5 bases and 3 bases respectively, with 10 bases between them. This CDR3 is CASSPVGDTGELFF. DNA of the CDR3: TGTGCCAGCAGTCCTGTCGGTGACACCGGGGAGCTGTTTTTT.

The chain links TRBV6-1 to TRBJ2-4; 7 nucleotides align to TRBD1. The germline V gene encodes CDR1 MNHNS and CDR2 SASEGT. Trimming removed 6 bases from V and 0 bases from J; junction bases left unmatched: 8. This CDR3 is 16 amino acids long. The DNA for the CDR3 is TGTGCCAGCAGCAACCCGGGACAGCTAGCCAAAAACATTCAGTACTTC. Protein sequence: CASSNPGQLAKNIQYF.

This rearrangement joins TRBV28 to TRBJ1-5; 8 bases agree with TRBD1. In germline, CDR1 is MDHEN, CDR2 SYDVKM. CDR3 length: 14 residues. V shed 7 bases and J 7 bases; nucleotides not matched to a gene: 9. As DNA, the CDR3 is TGTGCCAGCACTCCCTGGACAGGGCTCCAGCCCCAGCATTTT. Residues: CASTPWTGLQPQHF.

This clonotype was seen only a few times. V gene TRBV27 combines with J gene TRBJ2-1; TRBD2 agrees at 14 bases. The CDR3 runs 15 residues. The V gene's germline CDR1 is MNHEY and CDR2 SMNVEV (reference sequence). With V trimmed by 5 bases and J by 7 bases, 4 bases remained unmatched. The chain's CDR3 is CASSRGTSGSNEQFF. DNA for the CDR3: TGTGCCAGCAGTAGGGGGACTAGCGGGAGTAATGAGCAGTTCTTC.

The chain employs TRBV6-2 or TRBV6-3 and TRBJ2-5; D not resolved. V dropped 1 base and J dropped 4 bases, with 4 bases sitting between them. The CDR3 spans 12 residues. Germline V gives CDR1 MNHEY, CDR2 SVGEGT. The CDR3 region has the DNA TGTGCCAGCAGTTACTACTTAGAGACCCAGTACTTC. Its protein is CASSYYLETQYF.

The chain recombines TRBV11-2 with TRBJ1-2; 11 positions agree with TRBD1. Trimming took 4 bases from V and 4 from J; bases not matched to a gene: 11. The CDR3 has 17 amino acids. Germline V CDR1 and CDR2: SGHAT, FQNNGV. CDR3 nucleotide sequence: TGTGCCAGCAGCTCCTGGGACAGGGGGAGGTCACGCTATGGCTACACCTTC. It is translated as CASSSWDRGRSRYGYTF.

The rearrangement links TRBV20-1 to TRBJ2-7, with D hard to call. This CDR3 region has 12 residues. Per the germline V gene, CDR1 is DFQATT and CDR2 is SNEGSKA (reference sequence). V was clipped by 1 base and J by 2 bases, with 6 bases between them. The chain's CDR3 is CSARAVTYEQYF. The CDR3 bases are TGCAGTGCTAGAGCCGTCACCTACGAGCAGTACTTC.

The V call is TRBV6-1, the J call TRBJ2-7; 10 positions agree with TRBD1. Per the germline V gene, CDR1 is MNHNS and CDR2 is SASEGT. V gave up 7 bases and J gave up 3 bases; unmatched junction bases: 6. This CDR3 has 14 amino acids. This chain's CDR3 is CASTPGTGDYEQYF. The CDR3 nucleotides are TGTGCCAGCACGCCCGGGACAGGGGACTACGAGCAGTACTTC.

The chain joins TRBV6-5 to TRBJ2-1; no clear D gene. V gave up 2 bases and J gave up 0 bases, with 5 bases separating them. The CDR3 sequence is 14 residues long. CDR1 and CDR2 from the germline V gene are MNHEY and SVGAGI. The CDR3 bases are TGTGCCAGCAGTTACGTAAGCTCCTACAATGAGCAGTTCTTC. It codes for CASSYVSSYNEQFF.

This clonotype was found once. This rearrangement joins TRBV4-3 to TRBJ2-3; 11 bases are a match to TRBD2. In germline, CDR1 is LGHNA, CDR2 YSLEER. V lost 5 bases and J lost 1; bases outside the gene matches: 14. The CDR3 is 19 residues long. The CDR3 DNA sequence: TGCGCCAGCAGCTCCGGACTAGCGGGTACTGGACGGGGCACAGATACGCAGTATTTT. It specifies CASSSGLAGTGRGTDTQYF.

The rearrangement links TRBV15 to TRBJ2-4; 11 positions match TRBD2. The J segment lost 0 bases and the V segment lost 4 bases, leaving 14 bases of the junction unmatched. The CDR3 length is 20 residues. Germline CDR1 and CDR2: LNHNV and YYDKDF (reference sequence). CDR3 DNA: TGTGCCACCAGCACTACTATTATAGCGGGGGGGCAGCTAGCCAAAAACATTCAGTACTTC. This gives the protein CATSTTIIAGGQLAKNIQYF.

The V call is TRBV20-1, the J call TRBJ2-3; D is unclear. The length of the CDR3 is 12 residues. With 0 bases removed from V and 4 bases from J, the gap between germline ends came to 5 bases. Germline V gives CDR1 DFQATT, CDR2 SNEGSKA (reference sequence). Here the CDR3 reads CSAREPADTQYF. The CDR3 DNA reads TGCAGTGCTAGAGAGCCCGCAGATACGCAGTATTTT.

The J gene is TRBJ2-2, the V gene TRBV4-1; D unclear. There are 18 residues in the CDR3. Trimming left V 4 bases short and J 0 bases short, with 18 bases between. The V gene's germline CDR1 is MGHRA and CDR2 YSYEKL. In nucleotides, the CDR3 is TGCGCCAGCAGCCTCCACGGCCTGCCAGTCGCGAACACCGGGGAGCTGTTTTTT. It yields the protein CASSLHGLPVANTGELFF.

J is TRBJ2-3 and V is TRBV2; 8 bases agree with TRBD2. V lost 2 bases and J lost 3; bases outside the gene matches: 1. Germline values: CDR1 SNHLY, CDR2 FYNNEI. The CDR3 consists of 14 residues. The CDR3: CASSEIAGTDTQYF. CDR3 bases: TGTGCCAGCAGTGAAATAGCGGGGACAGATACGCAGTATTTT. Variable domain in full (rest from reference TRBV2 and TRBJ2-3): EPEVTQTPSHQVTQMGQEVILRCVPISNHLYFYWYRQILGQKVEFLVSFYNNEISEKSEIFDDQFSVERPDGSNFTLKIRSTKLEDSAMYFCASSEIAGTDTQYFGPGTRLTVL.

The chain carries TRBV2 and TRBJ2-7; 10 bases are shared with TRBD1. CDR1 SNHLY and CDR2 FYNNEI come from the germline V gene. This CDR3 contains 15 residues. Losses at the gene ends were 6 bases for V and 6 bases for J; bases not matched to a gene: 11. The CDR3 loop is CASRAPGTGVREQYF. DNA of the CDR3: TGTGCCAGCAGGGCCCCCGGGACAGGGGTACGCGAGCAGTACTTC.

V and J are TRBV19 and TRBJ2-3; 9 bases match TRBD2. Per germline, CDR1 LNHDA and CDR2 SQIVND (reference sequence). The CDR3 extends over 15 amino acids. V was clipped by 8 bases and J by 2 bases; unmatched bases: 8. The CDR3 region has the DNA TGTGCCAGTGATAAGACTAGCGGATCCACAGATACGCAGTATTTT. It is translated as CASDKTSGSTDTQYF.

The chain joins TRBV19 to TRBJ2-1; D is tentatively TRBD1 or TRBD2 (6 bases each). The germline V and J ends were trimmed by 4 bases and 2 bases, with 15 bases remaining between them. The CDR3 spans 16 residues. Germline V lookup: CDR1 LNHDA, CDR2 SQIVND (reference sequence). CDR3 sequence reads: CASSRNWGAPYNEQFF. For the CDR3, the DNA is TGTGCCAGTAGTAGAAATTGGGGGGCCCCCTACAATGAGCAGTTCTTC. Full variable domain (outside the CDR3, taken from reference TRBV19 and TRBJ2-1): DGGITQSPKYLFRKEGQNVTLSCEQNLNHDAMYWYRQDPGQGLRLIYYSQIVNDFQKGDIAEGYSVSREKKESFPLTVTSAQKNPTAFYLCASSRNWGAPYNEQFFGPGTRLTVL.

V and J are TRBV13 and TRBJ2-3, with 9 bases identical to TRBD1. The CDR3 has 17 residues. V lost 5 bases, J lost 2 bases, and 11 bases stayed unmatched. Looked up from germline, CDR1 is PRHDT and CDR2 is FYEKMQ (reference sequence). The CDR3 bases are TGTGCCAGCAGCGGGGTTGGGGGACAGGGAATCACAGATACGCAGTATTTT. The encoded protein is CASSGVGGQGITDTQYF.

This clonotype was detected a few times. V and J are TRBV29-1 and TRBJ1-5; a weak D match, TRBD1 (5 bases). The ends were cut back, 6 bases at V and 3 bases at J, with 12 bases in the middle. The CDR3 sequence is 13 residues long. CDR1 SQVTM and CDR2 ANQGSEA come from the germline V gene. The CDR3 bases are TGCAGCGTGAGGGACGGATACAATCAGCCCCAGCATTTT. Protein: CSVRDGYNQPQHF.